This TCR beta chain was sequenced in a study of blood T cell repertoires in COVID-19. Sequencing used immunoSEQ multiplex PCR; TCRdb keeps in-frame clones, though not all of them. The sample has tens of thousands of clones; around 84% are singletons. The sample taken for sequencing was peripheral blood. This receptor was obtained from a human donor in a cohort sampled during active COVID-19.

In DNA form, the CDR3 reads TGTGCCAGCAGTTACCACGGGAACACTGAAGCTTTCTTT. As protein: CASSYHGNTEAFF. The chain uses TRBV6-2 or TRBV6-3 and TRBJ1-1; D gene unclear. This CDR3 is built from 13 residues. V was cut by 2 bases and J by 1 base, with 5 bases left in between. Germline values: CDR1 MNHEY, CDR2 SVGEGT.